These T cell receptor beta chains were read from a single sample in a study of T-cell memory formation after mild COVID-19. TCRdb re-called the 5' RACE reads through MiXCR, storing one row per CDR3 protein. Of around 400,000 distinct CDR3 sequences listed, less than 25% were seen once; the top ten hold 7% to 9.5%. Sequencing was done on a sample of PBMCs or a T cell subset sorted from them (not recorded which). These receptors originate from an adult woman who had mild COVID-19 (a few samples of this study predate the infection). Cell type and time point are not known. CDR3s include the opening cysteine and the closing phenylalanine or tryptophan. D genes are given only for firm matches. Clone sizes are given selectively: once, few, many, or a class where the clone is expanded.

clone size: NA; V gene: TRBV6-1; J gene: TRBJ1-5; D gene: NA; CDR3 DNA: TGTGCCAGCAGTGAAAGGTTAGATAGGCAGCCCCAGCATTTT; CDR3 protein: CASSERLDRQPQHF
clone size: few; V gene: TRBV7-8; J gene: TRBJ1-5; D gene: NA; CDR3 DNA: TGTGCCAGCAGCGACGGGAGGGCAGGGTACGGTCTAATCAATCAGCCCCAGCATTTT; CDR3 protein: CASSDGRAGYGLINQPQHF
clone size: NA; V gene: TRBV9; J gene: TRBJ1-6; D gene: NA; CDR3 DNA: TGTGCCAGCAGCGGAGGGAGAGGGGCGAATTCACCCCTCCACTTT; CDR3 protein: CASSGGRGANSPLHF
clone size: NA; V gene: TRBV20-1; J gene: TRBJ1-5; D gene: NA; CDR3 DNA: TGCAGTGCTAGGGGAGGGGGCAATCAGCCCCAGCATTTT; CDR3 protein: CSARGGGNQPQHF
clone size: NA; V gene: TRBV7-8; J gene: TRBJ1-2; D gene: NA; CDR3 DNA: TGTGCCAGCAGAGCCCTTGGACCGGGCAACTATGGCTACACCTTC; CDR3 protein: CASRALGPGNYGYTF
clone size: many; V gene: TRBV15; J gene: TRBJ2-1; D gene: TRBD2; CDR3 DNA: TGTGCCACCAGCAGTAGGGTCCTAGCGGGGGTTTACAATGAGCAGTTCTTC; CDR3 protein: CATSSRVLAGVYNEQFF
clone size: NA; V gene: TRBV25-1; J gene: TRBJ2-7; D gene: TRBD1; CDR3 DNA: TGTGCCAGCAGTGAATTGGGACAGGGATCTCGCTACGAGCAGTACTTC; CDR3 protein: CASSELGQGSRYEQYF
clone size: NA; V gene: TRBV7-9; J gene: TRBJ1-4; D gene: NA; CDR3 DNA: TGTGCCAGCAGCCCAGGGTCGATGTATGAAAAACTGTTTTTT; CDR3 protein: CASSPGSMYEKLFF
clone size: NA; V gene: TRBV2; J gene: TRBJ2-1; D gene: TRBD2; CDR3 DNA: TGTGCCAGCAGTGACAAGATAGCGGGTTACAATGAGCAGTTCTTC; CDR3 protein: CASSDKIAGYNEQFF
clone size: few; V gene: TRBV4-1; J gene: TRBJ2-7; D gene: NA; CDR3 DNA: TGCGCCAGCAGCCAAGATCCCCGATCCCCCTACGAGCAGTACTTC; CDR3 protein: CASSQDPRSPYEQYF
clone size: NA; V gene: TRBV4-1; J gene: TRBJ2-7; D gene: TRBD1; CDR3 DNA: TGCGCCAGCAGCCAGACGGACAGGAGTGGCGAGCAGTACTTC; CDR3 protein: CASSQTDRSGEQYF
clone size: few; V gene: TRBV12-3/TRBV12-4; J gene: TRBJ2-3; D gene: NA; CDR3 DNA: TGTGCCAGCATGCGGGGAAAAGAAGATACGCAGTATTTT; CDR3 protein: CASMRGKEDTQYF
clone size: few; V gene: TRBV7-9; J gene: TRBJ1-1; D gene: NA; CDR3 DNA: TGTGCCAGCAGCTTAGACGTAGGGGTTAACACTGAAGCTTTCTTT; CDR3 protein: CASSLDVGVNTEAFF
clone size: NA; V gene: TRBV3-1; J gene: TRBJ2-7; D gene: TRBD1; CDR3 DNA: TGTGCCAGCAGGGGACAGGGGAACGAGCAGTACTTC; CDR3 protein: CASRGQGNEQYF
clone size: many; V gene: TRBV11-3; J gene: TRBJ2-1; D gene: NA; CDR3 DNA: TGTGCCAGCAGCTTAGCGGAAGGTTCCTACAATGAGCAGTTCTTC; CDR3 protein: CASSLAEGSYNEQFF
clone size: NA; V gene: TRBV5-1; J gene: TRBJ2-7; D gene: NA; CDR3 DNA: TGCGCCAGCAGCTCCGTCCCCTCCTACGAGCAGTACTTC; CDR3 protein: CASSSVPSYEQYF